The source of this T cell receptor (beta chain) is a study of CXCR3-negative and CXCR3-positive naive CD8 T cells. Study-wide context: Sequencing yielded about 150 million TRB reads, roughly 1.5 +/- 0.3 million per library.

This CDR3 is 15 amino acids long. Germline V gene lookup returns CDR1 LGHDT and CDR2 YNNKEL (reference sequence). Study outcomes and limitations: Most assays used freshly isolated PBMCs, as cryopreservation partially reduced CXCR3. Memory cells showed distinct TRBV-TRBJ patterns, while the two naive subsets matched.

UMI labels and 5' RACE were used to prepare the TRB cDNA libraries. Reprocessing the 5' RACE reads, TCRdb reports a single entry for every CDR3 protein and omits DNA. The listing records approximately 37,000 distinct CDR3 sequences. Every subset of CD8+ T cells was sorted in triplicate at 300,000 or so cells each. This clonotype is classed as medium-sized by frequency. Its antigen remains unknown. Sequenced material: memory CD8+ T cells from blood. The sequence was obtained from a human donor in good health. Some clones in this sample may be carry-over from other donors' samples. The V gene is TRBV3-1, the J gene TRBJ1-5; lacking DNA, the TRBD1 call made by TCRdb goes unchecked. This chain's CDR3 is CASSKQGAGNQPQHF.